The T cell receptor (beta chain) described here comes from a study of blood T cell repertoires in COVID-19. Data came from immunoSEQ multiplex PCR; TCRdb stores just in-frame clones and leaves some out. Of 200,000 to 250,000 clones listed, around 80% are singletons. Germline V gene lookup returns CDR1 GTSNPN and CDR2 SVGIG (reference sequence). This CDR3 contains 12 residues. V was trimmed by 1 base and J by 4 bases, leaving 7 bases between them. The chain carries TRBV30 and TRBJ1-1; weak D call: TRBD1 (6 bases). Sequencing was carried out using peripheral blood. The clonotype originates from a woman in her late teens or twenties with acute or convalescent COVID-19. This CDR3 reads CAWSGGGTEAFF. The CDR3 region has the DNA TGTGCCTGGAGTGGAGGGGGCACTGAAGCTTTCTTT.